This T cell receptor (beta chain) was captured in a study of blood T cell repertoires in COVID-19. Study context: The United States, Italy and Spain provided the acute and convalescent COVID-19 samples. T cells, B-cell-depleted T cells, or PBMCs supplied cDNA or gDNA.

CDR1 and CDR2 from the germline V gene are SEHNR and FQNEAQ (reference sequence). With 6 bases clipped from V and 3 bases from J, the junction kept 6 bases outside the gene matches. This CDR3 has 14 amino acids. Original data processing: Amplification with reference gene primers provided the estimates of nucleated cell counts. The data were produced by immunoSEQ multiplex PCR, yet TCRdb's version contains in-frame clones alone and is incomplete. The V and J calls and the clone size are those of that table, but D and trimming were determined from the DNA. This table holds 300,000 to 400,000 clones, 88% found once.

The clonotype was recovered from a young man who had recovered from COVID-19. The chain uses TRBV7-9 and TRBJ1-2; TRBD1 matches 8 bases. The specimen sequenced was PBMCs or T cells enriched from blood (not recorded which). The DNA for the CDR3 is TGTGCCAGCAGAACAGGACAGGGCTACTATGGCTACACCTTC. Translated: CASRTGQGYYGYTF.